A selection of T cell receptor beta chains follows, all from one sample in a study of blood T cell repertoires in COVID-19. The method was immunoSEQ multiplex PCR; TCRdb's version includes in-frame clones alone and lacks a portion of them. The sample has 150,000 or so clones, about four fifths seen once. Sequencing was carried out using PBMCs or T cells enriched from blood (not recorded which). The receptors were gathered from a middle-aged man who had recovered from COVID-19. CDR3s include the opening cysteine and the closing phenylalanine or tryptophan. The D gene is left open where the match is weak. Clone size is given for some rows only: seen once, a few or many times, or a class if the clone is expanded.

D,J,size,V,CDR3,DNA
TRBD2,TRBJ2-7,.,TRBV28,CASSPHLAGNYEQYF,TGTGCCAGCAGCCCCCACCTAGCGGGGAACTACGAGCAGTACTTC
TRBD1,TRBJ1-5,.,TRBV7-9,CASSATGGGNQPQHF,TGTGCCAGCAGCGCCACAGGGGGAGGCAATCAGCCCCAGCATTTT
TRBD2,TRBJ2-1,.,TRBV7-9,CASSLATGGNEQFF,TGTGCCAGCAGCTTAGCAACCGGGGGGAATGAGCAGTTCTTC
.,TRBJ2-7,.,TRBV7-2,CASHPTGKAREQYF,TGTGCCAGCCACCCCACAGGGAAAGCTCGCGAGCAGTACTTC
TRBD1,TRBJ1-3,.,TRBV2,CATSREGASGNTIYF,TGTGCCACCTCACGAGAGGGGGCATCTGGAAACACCATATATTTT
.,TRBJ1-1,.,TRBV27,CASSLAGDNTEAFF,TGTGCCAGCAGTTTGGCAGGGGATAACACTGAAGCTTTCTTT
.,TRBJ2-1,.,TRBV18,CASSTSQGRGSNEQFF,TGTGCCAGCTCAACCAGCCAGGGGCGCGGTTCCAATGAGCAGTTCTTC
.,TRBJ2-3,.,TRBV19,CASSIGSGVTSTDTQYF,TGTGCCAGTAGTATAGGGTCCGGGGTAACTAGCACAGATACGCAGTATTTT
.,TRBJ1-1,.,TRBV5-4,CASSPLGGGDTEAFF,TGTGCCAGCAGCCCTTTGGGGGGGGGAGACACTGAAGCTTTCTTT
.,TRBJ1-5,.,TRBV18,CASSPTRASQPQHF,TGTGCCAGCTCACCAACGCGGGCTTCTCAGCCCCAGCATTTT
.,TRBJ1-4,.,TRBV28,CASSSLGDAFEKLFF,TGTGCCAGCAGTTCCCTCGGGGATGCCTTCGAGAAACTGTTTTTT
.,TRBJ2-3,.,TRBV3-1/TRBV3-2,CASSQTSRSTDTQYF,TGTGCCAGCAGCCAAACTAGCCGAAGCACAGATACGCAGTATTTT
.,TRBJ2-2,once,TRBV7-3,CASRYRNTGELFF,TGTGCCAGCAGATACAGGAACACCGGGGAGCTGTTTTTT
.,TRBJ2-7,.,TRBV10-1,CASSERRGRTYEQYF,TGCGCCAGCAGTGAGCGGAGGGGGCGTACCTACGAGCAGTACTTC
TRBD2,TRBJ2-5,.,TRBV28,CASSQTSEQETQYF,TGTGCCAGCAGCCAGACTAGCGAACAAGAGACCCAGTACTTC
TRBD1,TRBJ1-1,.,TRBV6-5,CASRTGKTEAFF,TGTGCCAGCAGGACAGGGAAGACTGAAGCTTTCTTT
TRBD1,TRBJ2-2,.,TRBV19,CASSPSPGQGMVGELFF,TGTGCCAGTAGTCCGTCACCGGGACAGGGTATGGTCGGGGAGCTGTTTTTT
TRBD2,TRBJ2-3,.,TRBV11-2,CASRKGLAGGTDTQYF,TGTGCCAGCAGGAAGGGACTAGCGGGGGGCACAGATACGCAGTATTTT
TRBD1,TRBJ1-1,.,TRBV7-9,CASSLVSGQLLNTEAFF,TGTGCCAGCAGCTTAGTATCGGGACAGCTCTTAAACACTGAAGCTTTCTTT
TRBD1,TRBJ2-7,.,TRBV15,CATRDRMSKQYF,TGTGCCACCCGGGACAGGATGTCTAAGCAGTACTTC
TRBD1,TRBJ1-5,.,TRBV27,CASSPHRTGVNQPQHF,TGTGCCAGCAGTCCGCACCGTACAGGGGTTAATCAGCCCCAGCATTTT
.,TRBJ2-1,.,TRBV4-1,CASSQTSNDNEQFF,TGCGCCAGCAGCCAAACTAGCAACGACAATGAGCAGTTCTTC
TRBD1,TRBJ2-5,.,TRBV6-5,CASSRTGGRETQYF,TGTGCCAGCAGTCGAACAGGGGGCCGTGAGACCCAGTACTTC
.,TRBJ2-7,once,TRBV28,CASIRTSLSYEQYF,TGTGCCAGTATACGGACAAGCCTTTCCTACGAGCAGTACTTC
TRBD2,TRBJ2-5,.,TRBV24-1,CATSDPSGNRETQYF,TGTGCCACCAGTGATCCTAGCGGGAATCGGGAGACCCAGTACTTC
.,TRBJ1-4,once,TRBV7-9,CASSLSGDEKLFF,TGTGCCAGCAGCTTATCGGGAGATGAAAAACTGTTTTTT
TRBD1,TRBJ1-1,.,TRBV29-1,CSVEDSNRGRWAFF,TGCAGCGTTGAAGATAGTAACAGGGGGCGATGGGCTTTCTTT
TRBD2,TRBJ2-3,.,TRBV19,CASSALAGRADTQYF,TGTGCCAGTAGCGCCCTAGCGGGAAGAGCAGATACGCAGTATTTT
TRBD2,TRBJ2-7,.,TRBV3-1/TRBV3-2,CASSQSGSDEQYF,TGTGCCAGCAGCCAGAGCGGGAGCGACGAGCAGTACTTC
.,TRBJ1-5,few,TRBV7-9,CASSQTELNQPQHF,TGTGCCAGCAGCCAGACAGAGCTCAATCAGCCCCAGCATTTT
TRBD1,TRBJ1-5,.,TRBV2,CASSTPGGGNQPQHF,TGTGCCAGCAGTACTCCAGGGGGTGGCAATCAGCCCCAGCATTTT
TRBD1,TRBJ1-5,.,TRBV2,CASREPGGGNQPQHF,TGTGCCAGCAGAGAACCAGGGGGCGGCAATCAGCCCCAGCATTTT
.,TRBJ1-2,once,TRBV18,CASSPILGQDSYGYTF,TGTGCCAGCTCACCAATACTCGGGCAGGACAGCTATGGCTACACCTTC
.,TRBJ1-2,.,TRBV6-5,CASISQGVGIF,TGTGCCAGCATTTCTCAGGGCGTAGGGATCTTC
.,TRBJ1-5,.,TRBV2,CASSEIGGPQHF,TGTGCCAGCAGTGAAATAGGCGGGCCCCAGCATTTT
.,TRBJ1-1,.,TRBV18,CASSPPYRNTEAFF,TGTGCCAGCTCACCACCATACAGGAACACTGAAGCTTTCTTT
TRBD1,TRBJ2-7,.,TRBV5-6,CASSPVDRGLLYEQYF,TGTGCCAGCAGCCCAGTCGACAGGGGGCTACTCTACGAGCAGTACTTC
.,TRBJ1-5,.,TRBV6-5,CASSNGSRGKQPQHF,TGTGCCAGCAGCAACGGGTCCAGGGGAAAACAGCCCCAGCATTTT
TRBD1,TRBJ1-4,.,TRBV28,CASSPPGQPNEKLFF,TGTGCCAGCAGTCCTCCGGGACAGCCAAATGAAAAACTGTTTTTT
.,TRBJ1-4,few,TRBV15,CATSRPGQANEKLFF,TGTGCCACCAGCAGGCCAGGGCAGGCTAATGAAAAACTGTTTTTT
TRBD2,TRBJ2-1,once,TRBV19,CASSIDLAGGPNEQFF,TGTGCCAGTAGTATAGATCTAGCGGGAGGGCCCAATGAGCAGTTCTTC
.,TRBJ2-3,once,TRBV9,CASSVESTTDTQYF,TGTGCCAGCAGCGTAGAATCAACTACAGATACGCAGTATTTT
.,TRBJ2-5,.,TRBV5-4,CASSLELKTQYF,TGTGCCAGCAGCTTGGAGCTGAAGACCCAGTACTTC
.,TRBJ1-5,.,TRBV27,CASSYGDSNQPQHF,TGTGCCAGCAGTTACGGGGATAGCAATCAGCCCCAGCATTTT
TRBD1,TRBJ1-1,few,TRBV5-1,CASSGFTTGEPEAFF,TGCGCCAGCAGCGGATTTACAACAGGGGAGCCTGAAGCTTTCTTT
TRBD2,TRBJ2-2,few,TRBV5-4,CASSRLAANTGELFF,TGTGCCAGCAGCCGACTAGCGGCCAACACCGGGGAGCTGTTTTTT
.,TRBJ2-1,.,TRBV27,CASSLTFPYNEQFF,TGTGCCAGCAGTCTGACTTTCCCCTACAATGAGCAGTTCTTC
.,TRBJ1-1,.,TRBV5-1,CATSLQGGGSRNTEAFF,TGCGCCACCTCCTTACAGGGTGGGGGATCGAGGAACACTGAAGCTTTCTTT
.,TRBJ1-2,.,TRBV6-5,CASSYSTGVYGYTF,TGTGCCAGCAGTTACTCGACCGGAGTCTATGGCTACACCTTC
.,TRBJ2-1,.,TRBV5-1,CASSTGQYNEQFF,TGCGCCAGCAGTACAGGACAGTACAATGAGCAGTTCTTC
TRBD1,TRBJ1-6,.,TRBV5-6,CASSRGQVVYNSPLHF,TGTGCCAGCAGCAGAGGACAGGTGGTCTATAATTCACCCCTCCACTTT
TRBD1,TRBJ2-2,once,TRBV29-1,CSVGQGMNTGELFF,TGCAGCGTAGGACAGGGGATGAACACCGGGGAGCTGTTTTTT
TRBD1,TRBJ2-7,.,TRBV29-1,CSVEDPTGQGASYEQYF,TGCAGCGTTGAAGATCCCACCGGACAGGGGGCCTCCTACGAGCAGTACTTC